A single sample is the source of the 32 T cell receptor beta chains below, sequenced in a study of cytomegalovirus exposure and HLA in healthy donors (TCRdb year 2017). Library preparation used the immunoSEQ multiplex PCR assay. TCRdb limited this immuneACCESS table to in-frame rearrangements with V and J called. A share of clones is missing; checked studies link under half to unresolved V genes, and the rest is unexplained. This sample is represented by 90,000 to 110,000 clones; 85% to 90% of them were singletons. The ten largest clones capture 3% to 4% of the sample. The sequencing input was PBMCs. Source of these receptors: a woman under 30 in good health and CMV-seropositive.

The J gene is TRBJ1-5, the V gene TRBV5-6, with 10 bases matching TRBD1. Germline CDR1 SGHDT, CDR2 YYEEEE. This CDR3 has 16 amino acids. The ends lost 0 bases at V and 3 bases at J; junction bases unmatched: 3. CDR3 in amino acids: CASSLADRGDNQPQHF. The CDR3 DNA reads TGTGCCAGCAGCTTGGCGGACAGGGGGGACAATCAGCCCCAGCATTTT.

The genes are TRBV6-6 and TRBJ1-4; D is perhaps TRBD1 (6 bases). Germline CDR1 is MNHNY and CDR2 is SVGAGI (reference sequence). V was trimmed by 5 bases and J by 7 bases, leaving 14 bases between them. The CDR3 is 14 residues long. The CDR3 loop is CASSTSGGAEKLFF. The CDR3 DNA sequence: TGTGCCAGCAGTACCTCGGGGGGGGCTGAAAAACTGTTTTTT.

This chain uses TRBV5-1 with TRBJ2-6, with 8 nucleotides matching TRBD1. There are 22 residues in the CDR3. Per germline, CDR1 SGHRS and CDR2 YFSETQ. The V segment lost 4 bases and the J segment 0 bases; nucleotides outside the gene matches: 21. CDR3 nucleotide sequence: TGCGCCAGCAGCCCGGCCCCGCTACGACAGGGGCTAGCGATCTCTGGGGCCAACGTCCTGACTTTC. Translated: CASSPAPLRQGLAISGANVLTF.

The chain is built from TRBV5-1 and TRBJ2-7; 11 bases align to TRBD2. This CDR3 region has 16 residues. Unmatched junction bases numbered 3, after V lost 0 bases and J lost 1 base. CDR1 is SGHRS and CDR2 is YFSETQ in the germline V gene. CDR3 loop: CASSLGGTSGSYEQYF. The CDR3, as DNA: TGCGCCAGCAGCTTGGGGGGGACTAGCGGATCCTACGAGCAGTACTTC.

The chain uses TRBV27 and TRBJ2-2, with 9 bases identical to TRBD2. After removal of 0 bases from V and 6 bases from J, the junction contained 8 bases not matched to a gene. Germline V gene data show CDR1 as MNHEY and CDR2 as SMNVEV (reference sequence). The CDR3 is made up of 17 amino acids. CDR3 sequence (DNA): TGTGCCAGCAGTTTATCCAGCGGGGGGTTACTTCCCGGGGAGCTGTTTTTT. Amino acid sequence: CASSLSSGGLLPGELFF.

V gene TRBV11-2 combines with J gene TRBJ1-1; D is perhaps TRBD1 (6 bases). V lost 8 bases and J 1 base, leaving 26 bases between the germline ends. Germline V lookup: CDR1 SGHAT, CDR2 FQNNGV. This CDR3 has 18 amino acids. CDR3 DNA sequence: TGTGCCAGCTCTTCTCATAGCCTTCGGTACAGGGCGAACACTGAAGCTTTCTTT. Translating gives CASSSHSLRYRANTEAFF.

This clone was detected only once. The chain links TRBV28 to TRBJ1-4; 9 bases align to TRBD1. The germline gives CDR1 MDHEN, CDR2 SYDVKM. The CDR3 totals 18 residues. The V gene end was trimmed by 3 bases and the J gene end by 5 bases; junction bases not matched to a gene: 13. The DNA of the CDR3 is TGTGCCAGCAGTTTCGAGAGGGACAGGGTTAAGGGGAATGAAAAACTGTTTTTT. Its protein is CASSFERDRVKGNEKLFF.

This clone was detected only once. The gene calls are TRBV28 and TRBJ1-4; 7 positions agree with TRBD1. The J segment lost 6 bases and the V segment lost 6 bases, leaving 10 bases of the junction unmatched. Germline assignment: CDR1 MDHEN and CDR2 SYDVKM. The CDR3 spans 15 residues. CDR3 amino acids: CASRTPSGQHEKLFF. The CDR3, as DNA: TGTGCCAGCAGAACCCCATCGGGACAGCATGAAAAACTGTTTTTT.

V is TRBV6-1 and J is TRBJ2-1; 8 bases map to TRBD2. Trimming took 0 bases from V and 8 from J; bases not matched to a gene: 9. Germline CDR1 and CDR2: MNHNS and SASEGT. The CDR3 spans 16 residues. CDR3 bases: TGTGCCAGCAGTGAAGCCTCAAGCGGGAGTTTCGATGAGCAGTTCTTC. Protein: CASSEASSGSFDEQFF.

This chain joins TRBV28 and TRBJ2-7, with D maybe TRBD2 (6 bases). V was clipped by 3 bases and J by 3 bases, with 12 bases between them. CDR1 is MDHEN and CDR2 is SYDVKM in the germline V gene. The CDR3 extends over 14 amino acids. In DNA, the CDR3 is TGTGCCAGCAGTTTCTTTGGAGGGAGCTACGAGCAGTACTTC. It specifies CASSFFGGSYEQYF. The full variable domain, in which reference TRBV28 and TRBJ2-7 provide the parts outside the CDR3, is DVKVTQSSRYLVKRTGEKVFLECVQDMDHENMFWYRQDPGLGLRLIYFSYDVKMKEKGDIPEGYSVSREKKERFSLILESASTNQTSMYLCASSFFGGSYEQYFGPGTRLTVT.

The rearrangement uses TRBV15 and TRBJ2-3; D perhaps matches TRBD2 (6 bases). Trimming cost V 5 bases and J 0 bases, with 15 bases left between them. Germline CDR1 is LNHNV and CDR2 is YYDKDF (reference sequence). This CDR3 has 16 amino acids. The CDR3 region is CATSLGLTPSTDTQYF. The DNA of the CDR3 is TGTGCCACCAGCTTGGGACTTACACCTAGCACAGATACGCAGTATTTT.

CDR3 DNA sequence: TGTGCCGGGAAGGGACTAGTAATACGAGATACGCAGTATTTT. Residues: CAGKGLVIRDTQYF. The rearrangement joins TRBV28 to TRBJ2-3, with 8 bases fitting TRBD2. The CDR3 is 14 residues long. The trim removed 11 bases at V and 5 bases at J, leaving 12 bases unmatched. Looked up from germline, CDR1 is MDHEN and CDR2 is SYDVKM. The variable domain in full, with the rest retrieved from reference TRBV28 and TRBJ2-3, is DVKVTQSSRYLVKRTGEKVFLECVQDMDHENMFWYRQDPGLGLRLIYFSYDVKMKEKGDIPEGYSVSREKKERFSLILESASTNQTSMYLCAGKGLVIRDTQYFGPGTRLTVL.

The J gene is TRBJ1-5, the V gene TRBV5-6, with a tentative D call TRBD1 (5 bases). There are 14 residues in the CDR3. Trimming pared 0 bases from V and 5 bases from J, leaving 9 bases between. The germline gives CDR1 SGHDT, CDR2 YYEEEE. Here the CDR3 reads CASSLGQRDQPQHF. In DNA form, the CDR3 reads TGTGCCAGCAGCTTGGGACAGAGAGATCAGCCCCAGCATTTT. The whole variable domain, filled in from reference TRBV5-6 and TRBJ1-5, reads DAGVTQSPTHLIKTRGQQVTLRCSPKSGHDTVSWYQQALGQGPQFIFQYYEEEERQRGNFPDRFSGHQFPNYSSELNVNALLLGDSALYLCASSLGQRDQPQHFGDGTRLSIL.

V and J are TRBV5-1 and TRBJ2-7; 7 positions match TRBD1. V gave up 0 bases and J gave up 3 bases; unmatched junction bases: 6. The CDR3 loop spans 15 amino acids. Germline assignment: CDR1 SGHRS and CDR2 YFSETQ. CDR3 DNA sequence: TGCGCCAGCAGCTTGGGGGACAGCTCGTTCTACGAGCAGTACTTC. Residues: CASSLGDSSFYEQYF.

This chain uses TRBV9 with TRBJ2-2; possibly TRBD2 for D (7 bases). Looked up from germline, CDR1 is SGDLS and CDR2 is YYNGEE. CDR3 size: 18 residues. With 4 bases removed from V and 2 bases from J, the gap between germline ends came to 21 bases. Written as DNA, the CDR3 is TGTGCCAGCAGCCGCGAAAATGGCGGGGGCTTTAACACCGGGGAGCTGTTTTTT. Amino acids: CASSRENGGGFNTGELFF.

This clone was detected a few times. The rearrangement links TRBV5-1 to TRBJ2-7; D remains ambiguous. In germline, CDR1 is SGHRS, CDR2 YFSETQ. V dropped 0 bases and J dropped 3 bases, with 10 bases sitting between them. The CDR3 has 14 amino acids. CDR3 coding DNA: TGCGCCAGCAGCTTGGAAGTTCCCTACTACGAGCAGTACTTC. Encoded protein: CASSLEVPYYEQYF.

This chain links TRBV5-1 with TRBJ2-3; D unclear. Trimming shortened V by 10 bases and J by 0 bases, and 12 bases separated the two germline ends. Germline V lookup: CDR1 SGHRS, CDR2 YFSETQ. The CDR3 has 13 amino acids. The CDR3 coding sequence is TGCGCCCTTGGCAGGAATAGCACAGATACGCAGTATTTT. This encodes CALGRNSTDTQYF.

The V and J genes are TRBV9 and TRBJ2-7; TRBD1 matches at 8 bases. This CDR3 region has 14 residues. Germline-derived CDR1 and CDR2 are SGDLS and YYNGEE. V trimming: 4 bases; J trimming: 4 bases; junction bases outside the gene matches: 7. CDR3 sequence (DNA): TGTGCCAGCAGCTACCGGGACAGGCCTTACGAGCAGTACTTC. This codes for CASSYRDRPYEQYF.

The chain uses TRBV6-6 and TRBJ1-1; D call uncertain. Germline-derived CDR1 and CDR2 are MNHNY and SVGAGI (reference sequence). This CDR3 spans 15 amino acids. V lost 0 bases to trimming and J lost 4 bases, with 12 bases between them. The CDR3 reads CASSYSRGDITEAFF. The CDR3, as DNA: TGTGCCAGCAGTTACTCCCGGGGAGACATCACTGAAGCTTTCTTT.

CDR3 residues: CASSTSTGYEQYF. The CDR3 nucleotides are TGTGCCAGCAGCACCTCTACAGGGTACGAGCAGTACTTC. The chain joins TRBV9 to TRBJ2-7, with a weak D call TRBD1 (6 bases). The CDR3 is made up of 13 amino acids. Germline values: CDR1 SGDLS, CDR2 YYNGEE. Deletions cut 4 bases from V and 4 bases from J, with 12 bases between.

In this sample, this clone turned up many times. The genes are TRBV7-9 and TRBJ2-7; 7 bases are a match to TRBD1. Germline assignment: CDR1 SEHNR and CDR2 FQNEAQ (reference sequence). V was pared by 3 bases and J by 12 bases, with 5 bases of the junction left unmatched. The CDR3 contains 11 residues. CDR3 sequence (DNA): TGTGCCAGCAGCTTGACGAGGGGGCTGTACTTC. Its protein is CASSLTRGLYF.

In its sample, this clone was seen once. At one of its ends the junction is not consistent with the germline gene, which may arise from a read error. This rearrangement joins TRBV29-1 to TRBJ1-2, with D possibly matching TRBD1 (5 bases). Germline V gene data show CDR1 as SQVTM and CDR2 as ANQGSEA. CDR3 size: 12 residues. The CDR3 region is CSVEARGEAGPF. The CDR3 nucleotides read TGCAGCGTTGAAGCCCGAGGGGAGGCTGGACCCTTC.

This chain uses TRBV6-5 with TRBJ2-1; 11 bases fit TRBD2. The CDR3 has 15 amino acids. V shed 2 bases and J 3 bases; nucleotides not matched to a gene: 0. The germline gives CDR1 MNHEY, CDR2 SVGAGI. The CDR3 nucleotides are TGTGCCAGCAGTTACGGGACTAGCGGCTACAATGAGCAGTTCTTC. Protein: CASSYGTSGYNEQFF.

V usage is TRBV6-6 and J usage is TRBJ1-2, with TRBD1 matching over 9 bases. There are 14 residues in the CDR3. J lost 6 bases, V lost 2 bases, and 4 bases had no gene match. Germline V CDR1 and CDR2: MNHNY, SVGAGI (reference sequence). The CDR3 region is CASSYPGQGNGYTF. The DNA for the CDR3 is TGTGCCAGCAGTTACCCGGGACAGGGCAATGGCTACACCTTC.

The rearrangement uses TRBV11-2 and TRBJ2-7, with 7 bases identical to TRBD2. The CDR3 sequence is 16 residues long. Germline-derived CDR1 and CDR2 are SGHAT and FQNNGV. The trim removed 6 bases at V and 0 bases at J, leaving 11 bases unmatched. The CDR3: CASSGVGGEASYEQYF. In DNA, the CDR3 is TGTGCCAGCAGTGGAGTGGGGGGGGAAGCCTCCTACGAGCAGTACTTC.

The V call is TRBV21-1, the J call TRBJ2-7; the table's D call, TRBD1, has no DNA check behind it. TRBV21-1 is a pseudogene. There are 16 residues in the CDR3. The CDR3: CASSKKNRGIAYEQYF. For the CDR3, the DNA is TGTGCCAGCAGCAAAAAAAATAGGGGGATAGCCTACGAGCAGTACTTC.

The rearrangement joins TRBV28 to TRBJ2-1, with D possibly TRBD2 on 5 matching bases. The germline V gene has CDR1 MDHEN and CDR2 SYDVKM. CDR3 length equals 19 residues. V lost 3 bases and J lost 0, with 21 bases in between. In DNA, the CDR3 is TGTGCCAGCAGTTTTTTACTTACTAGGGTATCTAGCTCCTACAATGAGCAGTTCTTC. This codes for CASSFLLTRVSSSYNEQFF.

This chain links TRBV6-5 with TRBJ1-1; tentatively, D is TRBD1 (5 bases). V dropped 2 bases and J dropped 0 bases, with 7 bases sitting between them. CDR3 size: 14 residues. The germline V gene has CDR1 MNHEY and CDR2 SVGAGI. The DNA for the CDR3 is TGTGCCAGCAGTTACGAAGGGGTGAACACTGAAGCTTTCTTT. This translates into CASSYEGVNTEAFF.

The J gene is TRBJ2-2, the V gene TRBV9; possible D gene TRBD2, 5 bases. V was trimmed by 2 bases and J by 6 bases, leaving 14 bases between them. Germline assignment: CDR1 SGDLS and CDR2 YYNGEE. The CDR3 has 15 residues. The CDR3 loop is CASSVRAEVAGELFF. The CDR3 region has the DNA TGTGCCAGCAGCGTCCGGGCGGAGGTAGCCGGGGAGCTGTTTTTT.

This clone showed up just a few times. This sequence joins TRBV5-6 and TRBJ2-7, with TRBD1 as a possible D gene (5 bases). CDR3 size: 15 residues. Germline V gene data show CDR1 as SGHDT and CDR2 as YYEEEE. V lost 4 bases and J 3 bases, leaving 17 bases between the germline ends. CDR3 bases: TGTGCCAGCAGCGCCCGGAGACAGATCCACTACGAGCAGTACTTC. This sequence encodes CASSARRQIHYEQYF.

The gene calls are TRBV2 and TRBJ2-1, with D hard to call. Germline V CDR1 and CDR2: SNHLY, FYNNEI. V gave up 8 bases and J gave up 0 bases, with 11 bases separating them. The CDR3 has 14 amino acids. The CDR3 spells CASSAASSYNEQFF. The CDR3 DNA follows: TGTGCCAGCTCCGCGGCGAGCTCCTACAATGAGCAGTTCTTC.

The V and J genes are TRBV28 and TRBJ2-7; 7 bases map to TRBD2. CDR1 MDHEN and CDR2 SYDVKM come from the germline V gene. J gave up 7 bases and V 6 bases, and 9 bases lay outside the gene matches. This CDR3 is 13 amino acids long. The CDR3 here is CASRSGRAEEQYF. CDR3 bases: TGTGCCAGCAGGTCGGGGAGGGCGGAGGAGCAGTACTTC.